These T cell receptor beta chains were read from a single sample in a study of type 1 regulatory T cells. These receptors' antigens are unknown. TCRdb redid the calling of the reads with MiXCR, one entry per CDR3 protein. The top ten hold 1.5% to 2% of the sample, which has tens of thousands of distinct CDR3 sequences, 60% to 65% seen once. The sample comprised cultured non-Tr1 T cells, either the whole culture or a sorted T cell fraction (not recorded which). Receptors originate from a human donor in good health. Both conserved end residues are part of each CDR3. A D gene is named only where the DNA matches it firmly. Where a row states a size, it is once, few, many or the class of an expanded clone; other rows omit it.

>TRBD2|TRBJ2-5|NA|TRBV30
CAWRGLVAQETQYF
TGTGCCTGGAGGGGACTAGTTGCCCAAGAGACCCAGTACTTC
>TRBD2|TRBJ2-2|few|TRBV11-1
CASSSPRKAGVGTGELFF
TGTGCCAGCAGCTCTCCCCGAAAAGCGGGAGTGGGAACCGGGGAGCTGTTTTTT
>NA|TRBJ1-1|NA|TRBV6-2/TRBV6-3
CASSSPGGWNTEAFF
TGTGCCAGCAGTTCTCCTGGGGGGTGGAACACTGAAGCTTTCTTT
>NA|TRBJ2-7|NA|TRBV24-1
CATKKWAGRSYEQYF
TGTGCCACCAAAAAGTGGGCAGGGCGCTCCTACGAGCAGTACTTC
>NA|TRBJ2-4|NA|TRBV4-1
CASSQENHSQNIQYF
TGCGCCAGCAGCCAAGAAAACCACTCCCAAAACATTCAGTACTTC
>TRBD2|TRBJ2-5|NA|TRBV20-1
CSARPLAGEGETQYF
TGCAGTGCTAGACCCTTAGCGGGAGAGGGAGAGACCCAGTACTTC
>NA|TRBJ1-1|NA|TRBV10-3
CATIGALNTEAFF
TGTGCCACTATAGGGGCGTTGAACACTGAAGCTTTCTTT
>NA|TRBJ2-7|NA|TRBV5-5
CASSRPLSRDYEQYF
TGTGCCAGCAGCCGCCCGCTATCCCGGGACTACGAGCAGTACTTC
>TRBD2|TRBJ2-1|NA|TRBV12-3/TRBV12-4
CASSLGTGTRYNEQFF
TGTGCCAGCAGTTTAGGAACCGGGACTAGGTACAATGAGCAGTTCTTC
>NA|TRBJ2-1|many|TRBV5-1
CASSLGPLGYNEQFF
TGCGCCAGCAGCCTCGGACCTCTGGGTTACAATGAGCAGTTCTTC
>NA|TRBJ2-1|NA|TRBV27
CHGPAVYNEQFF
TGCCACGGCCCAGCGGTCTACAATGAGCAGTTCTTC
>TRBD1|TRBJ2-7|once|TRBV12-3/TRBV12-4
CASSFEQGGTYEQYF
TGTGCCAGCAGTTTCGAACAGGGGGGAACCTACGAGCAGTACTTC
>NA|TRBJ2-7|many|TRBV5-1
CASSWGAGNSYEQYF
TGCGCCAGCAGCTGGGGCGCAGGGAACTCCTACGAGCAGTACTTC
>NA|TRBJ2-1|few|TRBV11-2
CASSLPQHNEQFF
TGTGCCAGCAGCTTACCCCAGCACAATGAGCAGTTCTTC
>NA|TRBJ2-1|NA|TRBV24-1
CATSDFREWSEQFF
TGTGCCACCAGTGATTTTCGGGAGTGGAGTGAGCAGTTCTTC
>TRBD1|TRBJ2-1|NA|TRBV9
CASSVAAGGFDEQFF
TGTGCCAGCAGCGTAGCTGCAGGGGGCTTCGATGAGCAGTTCTTC
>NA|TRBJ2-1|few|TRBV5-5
CASSLREIVNEQFF
TGTGCCAGCAGCTTGCGGGAGATCGTCAATGAGCAGTTCTTC
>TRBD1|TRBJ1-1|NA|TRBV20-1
CSARQGTRTEAFF
TGCAGTGCAAGACAGGGGACTCGCACTGAAGCTTTCTTT
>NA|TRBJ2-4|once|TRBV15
CATSTNLGNIQYF
TGTGCCACCAGCACTAATTTAGGTAACATTCAGTACTTC
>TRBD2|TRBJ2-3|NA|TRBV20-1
CSAVDRGGGTDTQYF
TGCAGTGCGGTGGACCGCGGGGGAGGCACAGATACGCAGTATTTT
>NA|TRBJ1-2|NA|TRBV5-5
CASSPSYYGYTF
TGTGCCAGCAGCCCTTCCTACTATGGCTACACCTTC
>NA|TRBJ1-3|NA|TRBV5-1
CASSLGETRQRNTIYF
TGCGCCAGCAGCTTGGGGGAGACCCGCCAAAGAAACACCATATATTTT
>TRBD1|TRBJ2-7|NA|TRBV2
CASSSQGYEQYF
TGTGCCAGCAGTTCACAGGGGTACGAGCAGTACTTC
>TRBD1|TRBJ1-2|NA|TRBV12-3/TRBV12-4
CASSPYRGLGYGYTF
TGTGCCAGCAGTCCCTACAGGGGGCTCGGCTATGGCTACACCTTC
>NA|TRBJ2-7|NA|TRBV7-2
CASSRRGSSYEQYF
TGTGCCAGCAGCCGGCGGGGTAGCTCCTACGAGCAGTACTTC
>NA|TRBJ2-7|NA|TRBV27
CASSLGSFRANSDEQHF
TGTGCCAGCAGTTTAGGTTCATTCCGGGCCAATTCGGATGAGCAGCACTTC
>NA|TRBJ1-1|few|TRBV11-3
CASSLAATLGTTEAFF
TGTGCCAGCAGCTTAGCCGCCACGCTGGGGACGACTGAAGCTTTCTTT
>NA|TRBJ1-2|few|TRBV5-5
CASSLRPGDGYTF
TGTGCCAGCAGCTTGCGGCCAGGGGATGGCTACACCTTC
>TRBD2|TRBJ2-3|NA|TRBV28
CASSPSEVAGEDTQYF
TGTGCCAGCAGTCCGTCGGAGGTAGCGGGAGAGGATACGCAGTATTTT
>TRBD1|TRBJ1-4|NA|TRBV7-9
CASSLGTGSEKLFF
TGTGCCAGCAGCCTCGGGACAGGTTCCGAAAAACTGTTTTTT
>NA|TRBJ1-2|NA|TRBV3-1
CASSRRQDVYGYTF
TGTGCCAGCAGCCGTCGACAGGACGTCTATGGCTACACCTTC
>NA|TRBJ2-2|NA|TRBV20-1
CSATLVGAVGELFF
TGCAGTGCCACGCTTGTGGGGGCCGTCGGGGAGCTGTTTTTT
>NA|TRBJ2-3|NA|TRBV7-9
CASSPRPNHGDTQYF
TGTGCCAGCAGCCCTAGACCCAATCACGGGGATACGCAGTATTTT
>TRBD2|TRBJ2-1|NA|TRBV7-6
CASSSTGTRTYNEQFF
TGTGCCAGCAGCTCCACCGGGACTAGAACCTACAATGAGCAGTTCTTC
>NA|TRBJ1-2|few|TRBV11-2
CASSLGVEGYTF
TGTGCCAGCAGCTTAGGGGTGGAAGGCTACACCTTC
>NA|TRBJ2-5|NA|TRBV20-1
CSASKERGRETQYF
TGCAGTGCTAGCAAGGAAAGGGGCAGGGAGACCCAGTACTTC
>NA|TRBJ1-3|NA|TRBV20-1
CSARVTVSGNTIYF
TGCAGTGCTAGAGTTACGGTCTCTGGAAACACCATATATTTT
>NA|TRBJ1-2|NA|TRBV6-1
CASERIQAGGYTF
TGTGCCAGCGAGCGGATTCAAGCGGGTGGCTACACCTTC
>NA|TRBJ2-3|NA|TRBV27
CASGKGVAQYF
TGTGCCAGCGGGAAGGGGGTCGCGCAGTATTTT
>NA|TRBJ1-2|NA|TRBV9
CASSSGDRAAVGYTF
TGTGCCAGCAGCTCAGGGGATAGAGCAGCGGTAGGCTACACCTTC
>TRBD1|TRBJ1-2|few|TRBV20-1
CSAPGTGFYGYTF
TGCAGTGCGCCGGGGACAGGGTTCTATGGCTACACCTTC
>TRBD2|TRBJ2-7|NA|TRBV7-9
CASSAGSGSVEQYF
TGTGCCAGCAGTGCCGGGAGCGGGAGTGTCGAGCAGTACTTC
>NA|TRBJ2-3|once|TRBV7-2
CASSFPSGFESRVTDTQYF
TGTGCCAGCAGCTTCCCTTCGGGGTTCGAGTCTAGGGTCACAGATACGCAGTATTTT
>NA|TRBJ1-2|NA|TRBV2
CASSANTDSYGYTF
TGTGCCAGCAGTGCCAACACTGACAGCTATGGCTACACCTTC
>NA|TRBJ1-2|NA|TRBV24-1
CATSEQPNYGYTF
TGTGCCACCAGTGAACAGCCTAACTATGGCTACACCTTC
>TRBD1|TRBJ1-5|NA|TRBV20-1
CSARVAGGDSQPQHF
TGCAGTGCTAGAGTGGCAGGGGGCGATAGTCAGCCCCAGCATTTT
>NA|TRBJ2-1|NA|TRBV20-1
CSARRPVGDPLSSEQFF
TGCAGTGCTAGACGACCAGTCGGCGATCCTTTGTCGAGTGAGCAGTTCTTC
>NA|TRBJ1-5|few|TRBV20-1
CSATSGAQQPQHF
TGCAGTGCTACGTCAGGGGCACAACAGCCCCAGCATTTT
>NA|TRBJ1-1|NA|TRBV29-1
CSVMDRKNTEAFF
TGCAGCGTCATGGACAGAAAGAACACTGAAGCTTTCTTT
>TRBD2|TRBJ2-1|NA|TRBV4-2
CASSQGPREVPNEQFF
TGTGCCAGCAGCCAAGGCCCGCGGGAGGTCCCCAATGAGCAGTTCTTC
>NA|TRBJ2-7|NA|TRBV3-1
CASSLTGTGSSYEQYF
TGTGCCAGCAGCCTCACGGGGACGGGAAGCTCCTACGAGCAGTACTTC
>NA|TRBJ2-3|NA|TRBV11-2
CASSLLLQRSSTDTQYF
TGTGCCAGCAGCTTACTCCTACAGCGGAGTAGTACAGATACGCAGTATTTT
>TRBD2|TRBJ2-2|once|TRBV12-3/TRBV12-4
CASSFSSSGRNTGELFF
TGTGCCAGCAGTTTTAGCTCTAGCGGGAGGAACACCGGGGAGCTGTTTTTT
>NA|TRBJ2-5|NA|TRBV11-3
CASSLDSSEETQYF
TGTGCCAGCAGCTTAGACTCCAGCGAAGAGACCCAGTACTTC
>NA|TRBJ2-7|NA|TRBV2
CASSEVYEQYF
TGTGCCAGCAGTGAAGTGTACGAGCAGTACTTC
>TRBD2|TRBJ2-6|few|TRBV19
CASSPRGAGANVLTF
TGTGCCAGTAGTCCCCGGGGGGCTGGGGCCAACGTCCTGACTTTC